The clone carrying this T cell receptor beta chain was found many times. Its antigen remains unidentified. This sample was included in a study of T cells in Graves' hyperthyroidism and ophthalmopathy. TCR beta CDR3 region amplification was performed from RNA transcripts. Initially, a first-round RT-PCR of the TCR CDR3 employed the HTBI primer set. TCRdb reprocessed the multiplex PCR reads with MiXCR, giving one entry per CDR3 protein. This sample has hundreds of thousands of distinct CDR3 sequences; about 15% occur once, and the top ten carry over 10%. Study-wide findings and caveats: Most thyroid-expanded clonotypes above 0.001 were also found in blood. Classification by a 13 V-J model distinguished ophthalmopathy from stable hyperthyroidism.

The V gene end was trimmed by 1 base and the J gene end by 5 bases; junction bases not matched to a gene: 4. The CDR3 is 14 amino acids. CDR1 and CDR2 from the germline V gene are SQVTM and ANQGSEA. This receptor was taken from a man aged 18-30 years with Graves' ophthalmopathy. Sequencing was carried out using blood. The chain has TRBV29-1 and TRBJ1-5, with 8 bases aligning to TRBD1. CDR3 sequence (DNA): TGCAGCGTTGAAGCGGGGACAGGTGATCAGCCCCAGCATTTT. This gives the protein CSVEAGTGDQPQHF.